This T cell receptor (beta chain) was identified in a study of cytomegalovirus exposure and HLA in healthy donors. Regarding the study as a whole: A further, later analysis showed that HLA-associated TCR beta chains (compared with equally common others) were more clonally expanded. Cytomegalovirus-associated status was assigned to some 180 TCR beta chains.

Donors had nominal health at sampling but likely had unrecorded immune exposures. Remarks on this clone: Its antigen is unknown.

Primers included in the PCR were 60 Vbeta and 13 Jbeta primers. Produced via immunoSEQ multiplex PCR; TCRdb's table is partial and in-frame only. The table has some 200,000 clones, around 74% seen once; the top ten hold around 3.1%. This CDR3 has 17 amino acids. Germline values: CDR1 SGDLS, CDR2 YYNGEE. V shed 0 bases and J 0 bases; nucleotides not matched to a gene: 3. Sequenced: PBMCs. The rearrangement links TRBV9 to TRBJ1-4; 9 bases are a match to TRBD1. The sequence was collected from a female donor in good health and CMV-seronegative. The CDR3 here is CASSVAGTGTTNEKLFF. CDR3 nucleotide sequence: TGTGCCAGCAGCGTAGCCGGGACAGGGACAACTAATGAAAAACTGTTTTTT.